This T cell receptor (beta chain) came from a study of T cells in Graves' hyperthyroidism and ophthalmopathy (dated by TCRdb to between 2018 and 2020). For the wider study: Peripheral blood samples were taken at initial diagnosis, before any treatment was given. In addition, the study compared T-cell repertoires in thyroid tissue and in blood from roughly six Graves' hyperthyroidism patients. A discovery cohort of about a hundred patients, 43 with Graves' ophthalmopathy and about 58 with stable Graves' hyperthyroidism, was used to find distinguishing TCR V-J signatures. The approximately 100 discovery patients were randomly split 7:3 into training and test sets. An independent validation cohort of around 19 hyperthyroidism patients and over 15 patients who later progressed to ophthalmopathy tested prospective prediction of ophthalmopathy. The paper describes TCR Vbeta CDR3 sequencing of about 140 peripheral blood samples, made up of some 42 ophthalmopathy patients, approximately 76 hyperthyroidism patients and roughly 17 progressor patients. Following sampling, methimazole starting at 30 mg daily was given to hyperthyroidism patients, and high-dose intravenous methylprednisolone was given to ophthalmopathy patients.

From the cysteine through the phenylalanine, the CDR3 covers 14 amino acids. Only the CDR3 DNA stays, 42 bases, in frame from base 1. V is shortened by 2 bases, J by 4 bases, and the region joining them spans 12 bases. The germline V gene gives CDR1 as SGHRS and CDR2 as YFSETQ. This clonotype was counted ten times or more. It has no known antigen specificity. No quality values exist for individual bases; no much larger clone is one base distant. Amplification of TCR beta CDR3 regions was carried out from RNA transcripts. For the first round of RT-PCR on the TCR CDR3, the HTBI primer set was used together with the Qiagen OneStep RT-PCR kit. Libraries were constructed in a second round of multiplex PCR, after which size selection and purification were performed. Libraries were sequenced paired-end with 100 bp reads on an Illumina HiSeq2000. The authors processed their data as follows. Raw data were processed with SOAPnuke, discarding reads with adapters, uncalled bases, mean Phred below 15, or no exact constant-primer or identifier match. COPE v1.2.5 was used to merge the high-quality paired reads, and each unique nucleotide sequence was defined as a clonotype. MiTCR v1.1 was used to align the clonotypes against IMGT TRBV, TRBD and TRBJ reference segments. The analysis included only V-J combinations with a frequency above 0.0001, which together covered roughly 99% of the repertoires. A TCS score was defined as the ratio between F50 (clonal expansion) and ExV (chaos), using BLOSUM62-based TCRdist between CDR3 peptides within each V-J. Welch's t-statistics and random forest reduced 514 V-J features to 10 to 15, which were used in a naive Bayes classifier (R e1071). TCRdb redid the processing of the public reads, applying fastp at Q25 and MiXCR, and retained in-frame beta chains. All rows with the same CDR3 protein become a single entry with the most common DNA and genes. These V and J calls derive from TCRdb rather than the authors' analysis. This sample is represented by 300,000 to 500,000 distinct CDR3 sequences; over 13% of them were singletons. In total, the top ten clones hold 25% to 30% of the sample.

What the authors observed across the whole study: A model built on a 13 V-J signature distinguished ophthalmopathy from stable hyperthyroidism, reaching about 88% sensitivity and 81.08% specificity in cross-validation and 80%/75% in testing. Sample size was not statistically predetermined, and blinding of investigators to group allocation was not performed. In validation, the model predicted progression to ophthalmopathy a median of approximately 6.6 months before onset, with approximately 68% sensitivity and nearly 75% specificity. Blood samples also contained most of the expanded thyroid clonotypes (frequency above 0.001), which suggests that blood repertoires may reflect thyroid immune responses.

Ophthalmopathy patients had moderately to severely active disease, with a Clinical Activity Score of 3 or more, a NOSPECS grade of 4 or more, and a disease duration of less than 3 months. Patients with uncontrolled infections, other autoimmune diseases, pregnancy or lactation were excluded. Diagnoses were established on the basis of clinical symptoms, serum thyroxine and TRAb, thyroid ultrasound, and orbital computed tomography. Ficoll-Paque density gradient centrifugation was used to isolate PBMCs from 8.5 to 10 ml of fresh peripheral blood. Total RNA was extracted using Trizol reagent, and RNA quality was assessed on an Agilent 2100 Bioanalyzer.

The TCR comes from a man in his forties or fifties with Graves' ophthalmopathy. The rearranged chain carries TRBV5-1 and TRBJ2-5; the best D guess is TRBD1, with 6 bases matching. Input material: blood. The nucleotide sequence reads TGCGCCAGCAGCTTTTCGCAGGGGCCAGAGACCCAGTACTTC. It translates as CASSFSQGPETQYF.